The following is a T cell receptor (beta chain) sequence with its context. The sample is drawn from a study of OX40 agonist ivuxolimab in advanced cancers. Using immunoSEQ multiplex PCR, the repertoire was profiled, and TCRdb retains in-frame clones only, with some absent. The table has approximately 22,000 clones, about 85% seen once. CDR1 and CDR2 (germline): SGHNT, YYREEE (reference sequence). The CDR3 is made up of 11 amino acids. Trimming took 0 bases from V and 7 from J, leaving 4 bases between them. The chain links TRBV5-4 to TRBJ1-1; D not resolved. Sequencing used CD4+ or CD8+ T cells sorted from blood, obtained in a trial of the OX40 agonist ivuxolimab. This clonotype originated in an adult with an advanced solid tumor such as melanoma, head and neck, liver or kidney cancer. In DNA, the CDR3 is TGTGCCAGCAGCTTGGGAGGTGAAGCTTTCTTT. It codes for CASSLGGEAFF.